The entry below describes one TCR beta chain. As processed by the authors: Estimates of nucleated cell counts were drawn from the amplification of reference gene primers. Data came from immunoSEQ multiplex PCR; TCRdb stores just in-frame clones and leaves some out. Clonal size and the V and J genes are those of that table, whereas D and trimming came from the DNA. Of fewer than 500,000 clones detected, approximately 86% appear once; the ten largest clones hold roughly 0.72%. After removal of 0 bases from V and 4 bases from J, the junction contained 6 bases not matched to a gene. CDR1 is MNHEY and CDR2 is SVGAGI in the germline V gene. The CDR3 covers 16 residues. The data stem from a study of blood T cell repertoires in COVID-19. Study background: Samples taken during acute and convalescent COVID-19 were collected in the United States, Italy and Spain. The cDNA or gDNA used as material had been derived from T cells, B-cell-depleted T cells, or PBMCs.

The age range of participants was 18 to 89 years, with residence in about two dozen US areas. V gene TRBV6-5 combines with J gene TRBJ1-5, with TRBD1 identical over 7 bases. The source material was PBMCs or T cells enriched from blood (not recorded which). This TCR was recovered from a woman aged 18-35 years who had recovered from COVID-19. The CDR3: CASSYSDGTENQPQHF. The CDR3 DNA follows: TGTGCCAGCAGTTACTCCGACGGGACAGAAAATCAGCCCCAGCATTTT.